This TCR beta chain appears in the sequencing data of a study of T-cell reconstitution after alpha-beta-depleted transplantation in children. This clonotype was picked up many times. Unique molecular identifiers were built into the TCRbeta library. Using its own MiXCR run on the PCR reads, TCRdb lists one record per CDR3 protein. Of more than 60,000 distinct CDR3 sequences listed, 6% to 8% are singletons. This clonotype was sampled from a human donor who donated a stem cell graft to a child with acute lymphoblastic leukemia. Here the sequenced sample was PBMCs from the stem cell graft donor, taken from the stem cell graft.

The CDR3 reads CSARGTRNTGELFF. CDR3 nucleotides: TGCAGTGCTAGAGGGACCAGGAACACCGGGGAGCTGTTTTTT. The chain combines TRBV20-1 with TRBJ2-2; unclear D gene. The length of the CDR3 is 14 residues. Trimming removed 1 base from V and 1 base from J, with 7 bases in between. Germline loops: CDR1 DFQATT, CDR2 SNEGSKA (reference sequence).